This T cell receptor (beta chain) emerged from a study of CD8+ T cells in alopecia areata. Overall study findings and caveats: How baseline CD8+ expansion relates to response remains uncertain (there was one nonresponder).

The treatment is: oral pan-JAK inhibitor, 5-10 mg twice daily. Alopecia areata patients had lesional scalp punch biopsies and peripheral blood taken from them. The table lists this clone with a few counts. Its antigen remains unidentified. Following RNA extraction, reverse transcription yielded cDNA that acted as the sequencing template. Using immunoSEQ multiplex PCR, the repertoire was profiled, and TCRdb retains in-frame clones only, with some absent. This table has fewer than 250,000 clones, 50% to 60% appearing once. Trimming took off 0 bases at V and 6 bases at J, with 17 bases between the two ends. Germline CDR1 is LGHNA and CDR2 is YNFKEQ. The CDR3 is made up of 16 amino acids.

This clonotype was sampled from a human donor with alopecia areata. This chain joins TRBV4-2 and TRBJ1-1; possibly TRBD1 for D (5 bases). The sample was CD4+ T cells sorted from blood, taken at week 4, from a patient treated with tofacitinib. CDR3 region: CASSQDIQGLGPEAFF. CDR3 in DNA: TGTGCCAGCAGCCAAGACATTCAGGGACTGGGACCTGAAGCTTTCTTT.